Below, 20 T cell receptor beta chains from the same sample are listed, as sequenced in a study of T cell clonotyping in hematopoietic cell transplantation listed by TCRdb under 2021. Sample time point, as interpreted from the label and publication: recipient sample about 28 days before transplant, after cytoreduction. The method behind the library was the immunoSEQ multiplex PCR assay. What TCRdb holds here is the immuneACCESS table cut down to in-frame rearrangements. Part of the clones is not present; checked against another copy, under half of the missing clones reflect an unresolved V gene, and the others are unexplained. Recorded for this sample are roughly 28,000 clones; roughly 91% of them occurred a single time. The ten biggest clones cover 2% to 2.5% of the sample. Material: peripheral blood mononuclear cells, obtained before stem cell transplant. These TCRs come from a man aged 45 to 65 with acute myeloid leukemia. Some clones in this sample may be carry-over from other donors' samples.

The CDR3 loop reads CASSLIVGSGNTIYF. In DNA, the CDR3 is TGTGCCAGCAGTTTAATAGTAGGGTCTGGAAACACCATATATTTT. This chain links TRBV28 with TRBJ1-3; no clear D. CDR3 length: 15 amino acids. Deletions cut 2 bases from V and 1 base from J, with 9 bases between. CDR1 MDHEN and CDR2 SYDVKM come from the germline V gene. Full variable domain (missing parts from reference TRBV28 and TRBJ1-3): DVKVTQSSRYLVKRTGEKVFLECVQDMDHENMFWYRQDPGLGLRLIYFSYDVKMKEKGDIPEGYSVSREKKERFSLILESASTNQTSMYLCASSLIVGSGNTIYFGEGSWLTVV.

The CDR3 here is CASSFISGGRGYTF. The CDR3 DNA reads TGTGCCAGCAGCTTCATCTCCGGGGGACGGGGCTACACCTTC. The genes are TRBV5-6 and TRBJ1-2, with D possibly being TRBD1 (5 bases). Looked up from germline, CDR1 is SGHDT and CDR2 is YYEEEE. Trimming pared 2 bases from V and 8 bases from J, leaving 16 bases between. The CDR3 contains 14 residues. The full variable domain, in which reference TRBV5-6 and TRBJ1-2 provide the parts outside the CDR3, is DAGVTQSPTHLIKTRGQQVTLRCSPKSGHDTVSWYQQALGQGPQFIFQYYEEEERQRGNFPDRFSGHQFPNYSSELNVNALLLGDSALYLCASSFISGGRGYTFGSGTRLTVV.

This rearrangement joins TRBV28 to TRBJ2-7, with a weak D call TRBD1 (6 bases). Germline V gives CDR1 MDHEN, CDR2 SYDVKM. V dropped 6 bases and J dropped 3 bases, with 9 bases sitting between them. CDR3 size: 12 residues. CDR3 DNA sequence: TGTGCCAGCAGACCGGACAGCTACGAGCAGTACTTC. Protein sequence: CASRPDSYEQYF.

The chain joins TRBV30 to TRBJ1-2; D may be TRBD1 (5 bases). With 1 base removed from V and 2 bases from J, the gap between germline ends came to 11 bases. Germline V lookup: CDR1 GTSNPN, CDR2 SVGIG (reference sequence). The CDR3 spans 14 residues. CDR3 DNA sequence: TGTGCCTGGAGTGGGGCCAGGGCGAACTATGGCTACACCTTC. Translated, it gives CAWSGARANYGYTF.

This sequence joins TRBV11-2 and TRBJ1-6; tentative D call: TRBD1 (6 bases). There are 15 residues in the CDR3. Trimming shortened V by 1 base and J by 11 bases, and 15 bases separated the two germline ends. Germline assignment: CDR1 SGHAT and CDR2 FQNNGV. The CDR3 region is CASSLGGQGKTPLHF. DNA of the CDR3: TGTGCCAGCAGCTTAGGGGGGCAGGGTAAAACACCCCTCCACTTT.

This chain links TRBV11-2 with TRBJ2-6; D not resolved. The CDR3 contains 15 residues. V shed 8 bases and J shed 0 bases, with 11 bases lying between them. CDR1 is SGHAT, CDR2 FQNNGV, per germline. CDR3 loop: CASSGLSSGANVLTF. The CDR3 nucleotides read TGTGCCAGCTCCGGGTTAAGCTCTGGGGCCAACGTCCTGACTTTC. Full variable domain (rest looked up from reference TRBV11-2 and TRBJ2-6): EAGVAQSPRYKIIEKRQSVAFWCNPISGHATLYWYQQILGQGPKLLIQFQNNGVVDDSQLPKDRFSAERLKGVDSTLKIQPAKLEDSAVYLCASSGLSSGANVLTFGAGSRLTVL.

J is TRBJ1-2 and V is TRBV19, with TRBD1 identical over 7 bases. From germline, CDR1 is LNHDA and CDR2 SQIVND (reference sequence). This CDR3 spans 12 amino acids. Losses at the gene ends were 10 bases for V and 6 bases for J; bases not matched to a gene: 8. The CDR3 protein is CATQDRRDGYTF. For the CDR3, the DNA is TGTGCCACCCAGGACAGGCGGGATGGCTACACCTTC.

The J gene is TRBJ2-3, the V gene TRBV6-6; 13 bases align to TRBD2. Germline V CDR1 and CDR2: MNHNY, SVGAGI (reference sequence). J gave up 13 bases and V 2 bases, and 9 bases lay outside the gene matches. This CDR3 is 15 amino acids long. CDR3 in amino acids: CASSYESLAGGPEYF. In nucleotides, the CDR3 is TGTGCCAGCAGTTACGAGTCACTAGCGGGAGGGCCAGAGTATTTT.

The CDR3 reads CASSVRQGAREKLFF. In DNA, the CDR3 is TGTGCCAGCAGTGTCAGACAGGGGGCGCGGGAAAAACTGTTTTTT. This rearrangement joins TRBV2 to TRBJ1-4, with TRBD1 matching over 10 bases. Losses at the gene ends were 4 bases for V and 8 bases for J; bases not matched to a gene: 7. CDR1 and CDR2 from the germline V gene are SNHLY and FYNNEI. The CDR3 extends over 15 amino acids.

The V call is TRBV30, the J call TRBJ1-5; possible D gene TRBD1, 5 bases. The CDR3 runs to 12 residues. V was pared by 2 bases and J by 7 bases, with 9 bases between. CDR1 and CDR2 from the germline V gene are GTSNPN and SVGIG (reference sequence). CDR3 loop: CAWSRAGQPQHF. The CDR3 nucleotides are TGTGCCTGGAGTAGGGCAGGGCAGCCCCAGCATTTT.

J is TRBJ1-5 and V is TRBV30; D unresolved. CDR3 size: 13 residues. Germline CDR1 reads GTSNPN; CDR2 reads SVGIG (reference sequence). Trimming shortened V by 0 bases and J by 4 bases, and 7 bases separated the two germline ends. CDR3 sequence: CAWSVADNQPQHF. CDR3 bases: TGTGCCTGGAGTGTAGCGGATAATCAGCCCCAGCATTTT.

Concerning this clone: A junction end diverges from the germline sequence, so it may reflect a read error. V is TRBV19 and J is TRBJ1-2; D remains ambiguous. The CDR3 is 11 amino acids. Germline CDR1 LNHDA, CDR2 SQIVND (reference sequence). The CDR3 spells CASSIGPKPFF. The CDR3 coding sequence is TGTGCCAGTAGTATCGGACCAAAGCCCTTCTTC.

This chain joins TRBV7-8 and TRBJ2-2, with 7 bases fitting TRBD1. CDR3 length equals 16 residues. CDR1 SGHVS and CDR2 FQNEAQ come from the germline V gene. V lost 6 bases to trimming and J lost 5 bases; unmatched junction nucleotides: 12. The CDR3 nucleotides read TGTGCCAGCAGGGAACAGGGGCGTGTTAGGACCGGGGAGCTGTTTTTT. Protein: CASREQGRVRTGELFF.

This chain uses TRBV6-4 with TRBJ1-6; the D gene is possibly TRBD1 (6 bases). Trimming pared 6 bases from V and 0 bases from J, leaving 9 bases between. The CDR3 has 15 amino acids. Germline V gene lookup returns CDR1 MRHNA and CDR2 SNTAGT. CDR3: CASRDSSSYNSPLHF. For the CDR3, the DNA is TGTGCCAGCAGGGACAGCAGCTCCTATAATTCACCCCTCCACTTT.

This rearrangement joins TRBV7-8 to TRBJ1-2; D not certain. The CDR3 has 15 amino acids. The V end was cut by 0 bases, the J end by 4 bases, with 12 bases between. Germline assignment: CDR1 SGHVS and CDR2 FQNEAQ. CDR3: CASSLASPISYGYTF. The DNA of the CDR3 is TGTGCCAGCAGCTTAGCCTCGCCTATTAGCTATGGCTACACCTTC.

The chain uses TRBV5-4 and TRBJ2-7; TRBD1 aligns across 7 bases. V gave up 2 bases and J gave up 5 bases; unmatched junction bases: 7. The germline CDR1 and CDR2 sequences are SGHNT and YYREEE (reference sequence). The CDR3 sequence is 14 residues long. CDR3: CASSFPGQRNEQYF. The DNA of the CDR3 is TGTGCCAGCAGCTTTCCGGGACAGAGAAACGAGCAGTACTTC.

As to this clone: A read error may account for a junction end that differs from germline. The J gene is TRBJ1-3, the V gene TRBV7-2, with a weak D call TRBD1 (5 bases). The CDR3 loop spans 14 amino acids. Germline loops: CDR1 SGHTA, CDR2 FQGNSA. In DNA form, the CDR3 reads TGTGCCAGCAGCCTAGCAGGGTCAGGAAACACCATATATTTT. Translation: CASSLAGSGNTIYF.

This clone occurred a few times. The rearrangement uses TRBV7-2 and TRBJ1-5; D unresolved. Trimming cost V 5 bases and J 5 bases, with 10 bases left between them. CDR3 length: 13 amino acids. From germline, CDR1 is SGHTA and CDR2 FQGNSA. The CDR3 DNA reads as TGTGCCAGCAGCCCCCTTTTTGATCAGCCCCAGCATTTT. Protein sequence: CASSPLFDQPQHF.

The chain recombines TRBV5-1 with TRBJ2-7; D not certain. The CDR3 is 13 amino acids. The V end lost 0 bases, the J end lost 6 bases, and 10 bases lay between the germline ends. In germline, CDR1 is SGHRS, CDR2 YFSETQ. CDR3 loop: CASSLAGQAEQYF. As DNA, the CDR3 is TGCGCCAGCAGCTTGGCCGGGCAGGCCGAGCAGTACTTC.

The chain carries TRBV5-1 and TRBJ2-3; TRBD1 agrees at 7 bases. CDR1 is SGHRS, CDR2 YFSETQ, per germline. The length of the CDR3 is 16 residues. J was trimmed by 1 base and V by 4 bases; bases with no gene match: 9. CDR3 region: CASSTRQGSGTDTQYF. The CDR3 nucleotides read TGCGCCAGCAGCACCCGACAGGGATCAGGCACAGATACGCAGTATTTT.